Shown below are 2 T cell receptor beta chains from a single sample sequenced in a study of CD8 T cells in ankylosing spondylitis. Overall study findings and caveats: In ankylosing spondylitis blood, a motif of about 8 highly homologous TCR beta variants appeared characteristic.

The antigens for these receptors are not known. Each CDR3 protein gets one entry after TCRdb re-called the 5' RACE reads with MiXCR. The table lists 650,000 to 800,000 distinct CDR3 sequences, 15% to 20% of them singletons. Source material: blood, either unsorted or a sorted T cell fraction (not recorded which). The receptors shown here come from a male donor with ankylosing spondylitis.

There are many counts of this clonotype. The gene calls are TRBV20-1 and TRBJ1-5; D gene ambiguous. Trimming removed 6 bases from V and 0 bases from J, with 12 bases in between. This CDR3 is 14 amino acids long. Per germline, CDR1 DFQATT and CDR2 SNEGSKA (reference sequence). The CDR3: CSAREGSSNQPQHF. In DNA, the CDR3 is TGCAGTGCGCGGGAAGGGAGTAGCAATCAGCCCCAGCATTTT.

The CDR3 bases are TGTGCCATCAGTGATCCCCCGGGAGCAGCCTCCTACGAGCAGTACTTC. Its protein product is CAISDPPGAASYEQYF. The chain uses TRBV10-3 and TRBJ2-7; TRBD2 is a possible D gene (6 bases). Per the germline V gene, CDR1 is ENHRY and CDR2 is SYGVKD. Trimming took off 3 bases at V and 0 bases at J, with 15 bases between the two ends. This CDR3 comprises 16 residues.